The subject of this entry is one TCR beta chain. Study processing details: Scientists estimated how many nucleated cells there were by amplifying reference gene primers. The repertoire was sequenced with immunoSEQ multiplex PCR; TCRdb's copy has only in-frame clones and lacks some. V, J and clone size are taken as reported in that table, and D and trimming were inferred from the DNA itself. The data hold approximately 100,000 clones, with about 80% observed a single time. The sample originates from a study of blood T cell repertoires in COVID-19. For the study at large: The United States, Italy and Spain provided the acute and convalescent COVID-19 samples. PBMCs, B-cell-depleted T cells, or T cells were the source of the cDNA or gDNA that made up the material.

Trimming took 2 bases from V and 4 from J, leaving 6 bases between them. CDR3 length: 12 amino acids. The receptor was isolated from a woman older than 75 with active or convalescent COVID-19. The chain uses TRBV12-3 or TRBV12-4 and TRBJ2-7; D is perhaps TRBD1 (5 bases). The sample taken for sequencing was peripheral blood. Here the CDR3 DNA reads TGTGCCAGCAGTTTACAGGGATACGAGCAGTACTTC. Encoded protein: CASSLQGYEQYF.